This T cell receptor (beta chain) was identified in a study of tumor and adjacent non-tumor tissue in lung cancer. Study-wide findings and caveats: Tumor TCR diversity, when higher, was linked to shorter survival.

A modified ARM-PCR protocol with three rounds of nested PCR amplified TCRbeta. TCRdb itself ran the multiplex PCR reads through MiXCR, one entry per CDR3 protein. The data contain 50,000 to 70,000 distinct CDR3 sequences, over 60% of them singletons. No cell sorting was done before RNA was extracted from the tissue. Distant lung tissue was collected more than 3 cm away from the tumor edge. This clonotype was found once. The antigen is undetermined. Between the trimmed V and J ends, which lost 2 bases and 6 bases, there was a span of 17 bases. Germline V lookup: CDR1 SGHNT, CDR2 YYREEE (reference sequence). CDR3 length: 15 amino acids.

What was sequenced was distant non-tumor lung tissue. The V gene is TRBV5-4, the J gene TRBJ1-1; D is undetermined. This receptor was obtained from a man in his sixties or seventies with non-small cell lung cancer. The CDR3 reads CASSFARAHGPEAFF. CDR3 nucleotides: TGTGCCAGCAGCTTCGCGAGGGCCCATGGCCCTGAAGCTTTCTTT.